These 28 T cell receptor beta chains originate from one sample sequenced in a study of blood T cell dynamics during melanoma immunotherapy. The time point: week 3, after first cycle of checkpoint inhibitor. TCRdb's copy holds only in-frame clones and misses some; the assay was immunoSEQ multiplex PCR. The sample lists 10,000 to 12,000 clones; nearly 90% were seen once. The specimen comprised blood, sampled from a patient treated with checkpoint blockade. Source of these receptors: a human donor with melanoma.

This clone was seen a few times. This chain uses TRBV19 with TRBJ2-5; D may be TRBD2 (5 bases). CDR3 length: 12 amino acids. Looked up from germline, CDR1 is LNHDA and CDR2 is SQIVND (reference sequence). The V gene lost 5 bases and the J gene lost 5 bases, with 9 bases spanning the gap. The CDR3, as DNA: TGTGCCAGTAGTCCCCGCGGGGAGACCCAGTACTTC. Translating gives CASSPRGETQYF.

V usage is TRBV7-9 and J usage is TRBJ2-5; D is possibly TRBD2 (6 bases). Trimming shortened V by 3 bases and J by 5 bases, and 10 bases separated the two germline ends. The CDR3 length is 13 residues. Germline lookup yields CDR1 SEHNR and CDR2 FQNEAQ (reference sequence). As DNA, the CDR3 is TGTGCCAGCAGCTTCGGGGGTTGGGAGACCCAGTACTTC. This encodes CASSFGGWETQYF.

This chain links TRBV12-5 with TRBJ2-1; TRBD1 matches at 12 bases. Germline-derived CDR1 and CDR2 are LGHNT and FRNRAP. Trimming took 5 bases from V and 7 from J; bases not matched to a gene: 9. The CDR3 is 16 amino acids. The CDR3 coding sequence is TGTGCTAGTGGTCCGGGGGACAGGGGGCAGAATAATGAGCAGTTCTTC. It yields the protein CASGPGDRGQNNEQFF.

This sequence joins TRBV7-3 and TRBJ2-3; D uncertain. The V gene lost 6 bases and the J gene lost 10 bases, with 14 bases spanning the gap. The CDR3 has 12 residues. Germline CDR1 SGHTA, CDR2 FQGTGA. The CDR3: CASSPPLGPQYF. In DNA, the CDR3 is TGTGCCAGCAGTCCCCCGCTTGGTCCGCAGTATTTT.

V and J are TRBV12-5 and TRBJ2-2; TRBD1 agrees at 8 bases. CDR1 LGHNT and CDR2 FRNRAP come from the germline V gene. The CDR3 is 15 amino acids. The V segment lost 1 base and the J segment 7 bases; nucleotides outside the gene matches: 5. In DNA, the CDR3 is TGTGCTAGTGGTTTGGGACAGGGGTTGATCGGGGAGCTGTTTTTT. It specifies CASGLGQGLIGELFF. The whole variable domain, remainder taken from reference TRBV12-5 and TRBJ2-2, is DARVTQTPRHKVTEMGQEVTMRCQPILGHNTVFWYRQTMMQGLELLAYFRNRAPLDDSGMPKDRFSAEMPDATLATLKIQPSEPRDSAVYFCASGLGQGLIGELFFGEGSRLTVL.

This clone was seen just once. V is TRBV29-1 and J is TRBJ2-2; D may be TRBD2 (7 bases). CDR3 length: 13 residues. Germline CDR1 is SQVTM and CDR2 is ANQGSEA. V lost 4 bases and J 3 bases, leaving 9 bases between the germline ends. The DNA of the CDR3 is TGCAGCGTTGCGGGGGGCTACACCGGGGAGCTGTTTTTT. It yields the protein CSVAGGYTGELFF.

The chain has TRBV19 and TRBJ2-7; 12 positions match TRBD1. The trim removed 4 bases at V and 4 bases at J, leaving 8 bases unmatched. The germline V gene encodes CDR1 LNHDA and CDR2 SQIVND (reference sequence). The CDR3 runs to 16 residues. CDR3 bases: TGTGCCAGTAGTACGACCGGGACAGGGGGCGCGTACGAGCAGTACTTC. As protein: CASSTTGTGGAYEQYF.

The CDR3 nucleotides are TGTGCCAGCAGTGAAGGCGGGGGGGCTTCCCCAGATACGCAGTATTTT. It yields the protein CASSEGGGASPDTQYF. The V gene is TRBV6-1, the J gene TRBJ2-3; TRBD2 matches at 9 bases. The CDR3 has 16 residues. V trimming: 1 base; J trimming: 4 bases; junction bases outside the gene matches: 6. Germline V CDR1 and CDR2: MNHNS, SASEGT.

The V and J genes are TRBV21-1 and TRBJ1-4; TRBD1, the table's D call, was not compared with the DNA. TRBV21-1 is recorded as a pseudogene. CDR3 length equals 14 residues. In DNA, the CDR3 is TGTGCCATCGAAGGACAGGGGGCTAATGAAAAACTGTTTTTT. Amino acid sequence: CAIEGQGANEKLFF.

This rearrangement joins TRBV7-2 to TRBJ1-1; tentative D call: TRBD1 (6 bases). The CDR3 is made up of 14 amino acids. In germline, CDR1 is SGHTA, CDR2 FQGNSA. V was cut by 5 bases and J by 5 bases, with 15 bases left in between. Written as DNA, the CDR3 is TGTGCCAGCAGCCCCGGGAGGGGGAGGACTGAAGCTTTCTTT. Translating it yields CASSPGRGRTEAFF.

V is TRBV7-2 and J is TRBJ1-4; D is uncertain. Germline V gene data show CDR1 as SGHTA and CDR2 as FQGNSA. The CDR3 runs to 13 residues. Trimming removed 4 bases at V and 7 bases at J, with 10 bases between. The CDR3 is CASSSRAFEKLFF. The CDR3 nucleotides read TGTGCCAGCAGCTCCCGAGCGTTTGAAAAACTGTTTTTT.

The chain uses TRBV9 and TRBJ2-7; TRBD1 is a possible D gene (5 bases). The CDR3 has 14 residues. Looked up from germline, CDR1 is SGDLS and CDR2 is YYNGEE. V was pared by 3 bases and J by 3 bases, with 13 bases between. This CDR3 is CASSGRKGDYEQYF. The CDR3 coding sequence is TGTGCCAGCAGCGGAAGAAAAGGGGACTACGAGCAGTACTTC.

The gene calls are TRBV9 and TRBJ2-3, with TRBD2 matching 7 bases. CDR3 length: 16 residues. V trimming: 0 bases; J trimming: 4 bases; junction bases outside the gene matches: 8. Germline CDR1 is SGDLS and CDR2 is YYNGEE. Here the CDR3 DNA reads TGTGCCAGCAGCGTAGAGGGGAGCGGGAAGGCAGATACGCAGTATTTT. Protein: CASSVEGSGKADTQYF. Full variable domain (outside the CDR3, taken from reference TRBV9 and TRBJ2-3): DSGVTQTPKHLITATGQRVTLRCSPRSGDLSVYWYQQSLDQGLQFLIQYYNGEERAKGNILERFSAQQFPDLHSELNLSSLELGDSALYFCASSVEGSGKADTQYFGPGTRLTVL.

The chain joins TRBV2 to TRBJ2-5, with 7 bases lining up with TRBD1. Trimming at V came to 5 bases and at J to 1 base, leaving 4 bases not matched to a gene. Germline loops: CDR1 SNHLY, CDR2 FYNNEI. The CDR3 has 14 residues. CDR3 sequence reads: CASSQQGFQETQYF. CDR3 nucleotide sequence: TGTGCCAGCAGTCAACAGGGGTTCCAAGAGACCCAGTACTTC. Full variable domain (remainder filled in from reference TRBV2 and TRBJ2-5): EPEVTQTPSHQVTQMGQEVILRCVPISNHLYFYWYRQILGQKVEFLVSFYNNEISEKSEIFDDQFSVERPDGSNFTLKIRSTKLEDSAMYFCASSQQGFQETQYFGPGTRLLVL.

CDR3 nucleotide sequence: TGTGCCATCAGTCCTGGGGAGGGCCGTAGAGGCTACACCTTC. Translated: CAISPGEGRRGYTF. The J gene is TRBJ1-2, the V gene TRBV10-3; D is unclear. Germline CDR1 reads ENHRY; CDR2 reads SYGVKD. This CDR3 has 14 residues. Trimming left V 5 bases short and J 8 bases short, with 18 bases between.

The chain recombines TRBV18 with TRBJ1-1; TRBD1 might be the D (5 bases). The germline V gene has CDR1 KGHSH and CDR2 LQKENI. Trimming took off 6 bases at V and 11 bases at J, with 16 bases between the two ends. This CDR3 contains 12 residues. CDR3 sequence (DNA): TGTGCCAGCTCTCCCGGGGGAGGGACGGCTTTCTTT. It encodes CASSPGGGTAFF.

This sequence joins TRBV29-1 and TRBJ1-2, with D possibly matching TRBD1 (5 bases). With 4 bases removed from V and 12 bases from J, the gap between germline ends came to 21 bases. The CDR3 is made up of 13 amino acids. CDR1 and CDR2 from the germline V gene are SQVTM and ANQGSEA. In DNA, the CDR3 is TGCAGCGTTGGGGCGAACGTTGCAGTGGGGGACACCTTC. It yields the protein CSVGANVAVGDTF.

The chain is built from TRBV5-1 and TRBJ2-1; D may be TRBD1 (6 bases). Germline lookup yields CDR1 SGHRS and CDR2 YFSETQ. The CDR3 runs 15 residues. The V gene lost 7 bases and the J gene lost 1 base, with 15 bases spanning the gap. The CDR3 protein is CASYRASGSYNEQFF. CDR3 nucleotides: TGCGCCAGCTACAGGGCATCGGGATCCTACAATGAGCAGTTCTTC. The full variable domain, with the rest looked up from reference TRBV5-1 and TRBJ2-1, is KAGVTQTPRYLIKTRGQQVTLSCSPISGHRSVSWYQQTPGQGLQFLFEYFSETQRNKGNFPGRFSGRQFSNSRSEMNVSTLELGDSALYLCASYRASGSYNEQFFGPGTRLTVL.

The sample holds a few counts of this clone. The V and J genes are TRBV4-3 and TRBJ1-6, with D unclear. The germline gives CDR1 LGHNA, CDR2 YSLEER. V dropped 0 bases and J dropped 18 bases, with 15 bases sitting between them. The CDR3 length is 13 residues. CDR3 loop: CASSQEVGTPAHF. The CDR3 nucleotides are TGCGCCAGCAGCCAAGAAGTCGGCACCCCGGCCCACTTT.

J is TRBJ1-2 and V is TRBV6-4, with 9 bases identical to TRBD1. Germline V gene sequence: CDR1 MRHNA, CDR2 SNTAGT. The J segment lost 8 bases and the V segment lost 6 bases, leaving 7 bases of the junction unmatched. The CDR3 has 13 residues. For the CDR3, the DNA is TGTGCCAGCAGAGAAGGACAGGGGAGAGGCTACACCTTC. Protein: CASREGQGRGYTF.

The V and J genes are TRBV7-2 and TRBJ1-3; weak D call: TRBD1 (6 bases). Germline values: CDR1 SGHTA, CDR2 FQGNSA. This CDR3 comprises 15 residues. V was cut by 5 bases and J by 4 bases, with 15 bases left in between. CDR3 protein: CASSRQVAEGNTIYF. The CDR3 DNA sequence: TGTGCCAGCAGCCGACAGGTAGCTGAAGGAAACACCATATATTTT.

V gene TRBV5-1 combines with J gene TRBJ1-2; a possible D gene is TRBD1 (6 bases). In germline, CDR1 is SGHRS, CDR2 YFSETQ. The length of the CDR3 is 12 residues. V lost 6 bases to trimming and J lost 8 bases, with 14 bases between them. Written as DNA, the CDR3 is TGCGCCAGCACGATCGAGGGGGACGGCTACACCTTC. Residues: CASTIEGDGYTF.

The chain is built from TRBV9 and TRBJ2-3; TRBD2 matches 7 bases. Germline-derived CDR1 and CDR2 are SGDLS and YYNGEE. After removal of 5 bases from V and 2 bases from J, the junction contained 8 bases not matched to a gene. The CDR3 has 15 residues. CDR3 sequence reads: CASSSSGTTTDTQYF. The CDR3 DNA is TGTGCCAGCAGTAGTTCCGGGACTACCACAGATACGCAGTATTTT.

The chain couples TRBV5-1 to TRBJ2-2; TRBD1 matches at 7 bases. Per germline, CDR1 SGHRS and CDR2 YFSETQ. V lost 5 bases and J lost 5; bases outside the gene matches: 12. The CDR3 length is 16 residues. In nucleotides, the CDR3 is TGCGCCAGCAGTAGGGACAGACCGACGGTTACCGGGGAGCTGTTTTTT. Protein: CASSRDRPTVTGELFF.

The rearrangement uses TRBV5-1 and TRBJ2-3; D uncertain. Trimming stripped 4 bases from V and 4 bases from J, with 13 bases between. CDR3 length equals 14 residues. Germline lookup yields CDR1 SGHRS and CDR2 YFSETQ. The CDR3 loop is CASSPRPYSDTQYF. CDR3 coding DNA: TGCGCCAGCAGCCCACGCCCATATTCAGATACGCAGTATTTT.

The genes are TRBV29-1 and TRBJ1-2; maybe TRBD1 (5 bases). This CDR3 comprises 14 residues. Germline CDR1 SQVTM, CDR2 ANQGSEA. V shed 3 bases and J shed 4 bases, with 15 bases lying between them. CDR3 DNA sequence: TGCAGCGTTGACAAAGCCGACAGACTCTATGGCTACACCTTC. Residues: CSVDKADRLYGYTF.

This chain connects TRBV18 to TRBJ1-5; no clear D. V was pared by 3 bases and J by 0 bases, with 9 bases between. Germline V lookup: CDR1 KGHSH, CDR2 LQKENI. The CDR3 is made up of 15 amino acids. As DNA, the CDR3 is TGTGCCAGCTCACCCCGCAGGAGTAGCAATCAGCCCCAGCATTTT. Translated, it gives CASSPRRSSNQPQHF. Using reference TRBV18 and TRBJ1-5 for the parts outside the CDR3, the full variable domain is NAGVMQNPRHLVRRRGQEARLRCSPMKGHSHVYWYRQLPEEGLKFMVYLQKENIIDESGMPKERFSAEFPKEGPSILRIQQVVRGDSAAYFCASSPRRSSNQPQHFGDGTRLSIL.

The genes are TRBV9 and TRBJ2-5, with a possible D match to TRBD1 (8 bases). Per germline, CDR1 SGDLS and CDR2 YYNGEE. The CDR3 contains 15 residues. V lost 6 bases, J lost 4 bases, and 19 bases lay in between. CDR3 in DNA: TGTGCCAGCACACCACAGGGGGGGCCCGGAGAGACCCAGTACTTC. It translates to CASTPQGGPGETQYF.